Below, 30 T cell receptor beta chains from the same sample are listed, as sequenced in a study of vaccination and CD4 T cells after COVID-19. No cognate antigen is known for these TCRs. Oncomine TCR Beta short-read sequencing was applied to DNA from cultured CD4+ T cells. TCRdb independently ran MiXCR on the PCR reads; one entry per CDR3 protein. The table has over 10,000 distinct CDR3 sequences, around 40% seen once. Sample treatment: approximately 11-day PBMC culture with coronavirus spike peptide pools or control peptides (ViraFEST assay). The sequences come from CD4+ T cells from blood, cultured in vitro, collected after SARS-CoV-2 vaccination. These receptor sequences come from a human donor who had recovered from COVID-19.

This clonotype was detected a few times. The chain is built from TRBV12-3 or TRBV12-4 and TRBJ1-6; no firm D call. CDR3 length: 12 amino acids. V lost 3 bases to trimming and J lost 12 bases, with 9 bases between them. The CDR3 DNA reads TGTGCCAGCAGTTTTTCAGCCCAACCCCTCCACTTT. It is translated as CASSFSAQPLHF.

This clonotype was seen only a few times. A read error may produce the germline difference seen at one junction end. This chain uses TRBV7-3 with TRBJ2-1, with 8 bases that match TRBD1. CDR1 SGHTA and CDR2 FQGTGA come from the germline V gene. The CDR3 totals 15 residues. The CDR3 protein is CASSLTRDRYSEQFF. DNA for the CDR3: TGTGCCAGCAGCTTAACGAGGGACAGGTACAGTGAGCAGTTCTTC.

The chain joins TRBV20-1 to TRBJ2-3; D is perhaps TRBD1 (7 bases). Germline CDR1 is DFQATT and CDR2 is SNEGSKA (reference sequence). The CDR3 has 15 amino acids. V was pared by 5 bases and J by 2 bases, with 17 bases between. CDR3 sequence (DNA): TGCAGTGCTGAGGACAGGAGGGAAGCCACAGATACGCAGTATTTT. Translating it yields CSAEDRREATDTQYF.

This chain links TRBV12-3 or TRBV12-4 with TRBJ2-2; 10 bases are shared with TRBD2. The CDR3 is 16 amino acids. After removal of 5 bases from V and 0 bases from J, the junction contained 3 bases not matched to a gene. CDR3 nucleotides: TGTGCCAGCAGTGAACTAGCGGGATCGAACACCGGGGAGCTGTTTTTT. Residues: CASSELAGSNTGELFF.

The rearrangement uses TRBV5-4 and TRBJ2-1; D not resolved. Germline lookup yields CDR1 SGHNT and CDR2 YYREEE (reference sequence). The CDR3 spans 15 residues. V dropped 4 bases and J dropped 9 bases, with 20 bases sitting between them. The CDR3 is CASSAYYGLLAEQFF. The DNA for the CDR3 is TGTGCCAGCAGCGCGTACTATGGGTTGTTGGCTGAGCAGTTCTTC.

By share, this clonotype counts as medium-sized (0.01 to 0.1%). CDR3 region: CASSLGNQGGETQYF. DNA of the CDR3: TGTGCCAGCAGCTTGGGCAACCAGGGGGGAGAGACCCAGTACTTC. V and J are TRBV7-2 and TRBJ2-5; a weak D match, TRBD1 (7 bases). This CDR3 is 15 amino acids long. Germline-derived CDR1 and CDR2 are SGHTA and FQGNSA. The germline V and J ends were trimmed by 3 bases and 4 bases, with 15 bases remaining between them.

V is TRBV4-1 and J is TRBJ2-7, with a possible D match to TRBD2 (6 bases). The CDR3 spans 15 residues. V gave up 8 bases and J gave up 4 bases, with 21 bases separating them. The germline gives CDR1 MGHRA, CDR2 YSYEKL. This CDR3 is CASSFLGGSKYEQYF. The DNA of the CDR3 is TGCGCCAGCTCTTTCCTCGGGGGAAGCAAATACGAGCAGTACTTC.

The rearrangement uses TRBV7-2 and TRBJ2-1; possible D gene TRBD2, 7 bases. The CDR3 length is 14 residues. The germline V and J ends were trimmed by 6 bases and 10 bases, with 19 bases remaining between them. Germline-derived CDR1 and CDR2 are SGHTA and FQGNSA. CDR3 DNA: TGTGCCAGCAGAGGGGGGCGGGAGAATGGGGAGCAGTTCTTC. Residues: CASRGGRENGEQFF.

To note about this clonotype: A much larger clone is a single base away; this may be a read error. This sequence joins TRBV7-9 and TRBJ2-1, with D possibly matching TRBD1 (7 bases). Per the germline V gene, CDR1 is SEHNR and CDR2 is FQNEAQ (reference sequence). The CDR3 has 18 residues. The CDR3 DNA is TGTGCCAGCGGCTTAGACAGGGCTCAGGGGGGCATCAACAATGAGCAGTTCTTC. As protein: CASGLDRAQGGINNEQFF.

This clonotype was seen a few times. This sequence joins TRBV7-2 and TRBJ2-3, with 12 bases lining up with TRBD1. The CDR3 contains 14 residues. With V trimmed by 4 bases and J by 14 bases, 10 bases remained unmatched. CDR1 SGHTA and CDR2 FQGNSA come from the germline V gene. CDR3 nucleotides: TGTGCCAGCAGCTCCACCCCGGGACAGGGGGCTGGGTATTTT. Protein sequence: CASSSTPGQGAGYF.

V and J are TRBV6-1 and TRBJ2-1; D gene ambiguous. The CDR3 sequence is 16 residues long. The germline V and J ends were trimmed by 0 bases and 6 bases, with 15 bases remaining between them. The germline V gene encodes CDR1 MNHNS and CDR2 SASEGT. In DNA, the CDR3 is TGTGCCAGCAGTGAAGCGCTTGGGCTAGTTCGCAATGAGCAGTTCTTC. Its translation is CASSEALGLVRNEQFF.

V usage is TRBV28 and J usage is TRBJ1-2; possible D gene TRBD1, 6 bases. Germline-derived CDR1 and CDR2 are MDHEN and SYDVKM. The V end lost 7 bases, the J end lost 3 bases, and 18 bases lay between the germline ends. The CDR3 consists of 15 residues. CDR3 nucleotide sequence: TGTGCCAGCAAGGCAGGGGAATCGCTACACTATGGCTACACCTTC. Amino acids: CASKAGESLHYGYTF.

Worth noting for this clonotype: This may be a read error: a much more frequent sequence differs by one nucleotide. Written as DNA, the CDR3 is TGTGCCAGCAGTGAACTAGCGGGAGGGCTAGATACGCAGTATTTT. Translated, it gives CASSELAGGLDTQYF. The chain carries TRBV6-1 and TRBJ2-3, with TRBD2 identical over 12 bases. The CDR3 sequence is 15 residues long. Germline V gives CDR1 MNHNS, CDR2 SASEGT. After removal of 2 bases from V and 5 bases from J, the junction contained 2 bases not matched to a gene.

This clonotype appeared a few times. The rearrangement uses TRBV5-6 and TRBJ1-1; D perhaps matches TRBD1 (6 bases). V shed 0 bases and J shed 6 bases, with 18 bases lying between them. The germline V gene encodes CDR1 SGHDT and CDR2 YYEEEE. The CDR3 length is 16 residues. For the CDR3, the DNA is TGTGCCAGCAGCTTGGAATTAAGCACAGGGAATGCTGAAGCTTTCTTT. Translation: CASSLELSTGNAEAFF.

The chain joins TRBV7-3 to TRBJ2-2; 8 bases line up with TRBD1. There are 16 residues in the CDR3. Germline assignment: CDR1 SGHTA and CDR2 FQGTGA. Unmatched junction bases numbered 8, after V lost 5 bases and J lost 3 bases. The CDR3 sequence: CASSPTLTGDTGELFF. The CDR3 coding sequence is TGTGCCAGCAGCCCTACGCTGACAGGGGACACCGGGGAGCTGTTTTTT. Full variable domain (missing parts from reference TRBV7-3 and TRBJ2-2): GAGVSQTPSNKVTEKGKYVELRCDPISGHTALYWYRQSLGQGPEFLIYFQGTGAADDSGLPNDRFFAVRPEGSVSTLKIQRTERGDSAVYLCASSPTLTGDTGELFFGEGSRLTVL.

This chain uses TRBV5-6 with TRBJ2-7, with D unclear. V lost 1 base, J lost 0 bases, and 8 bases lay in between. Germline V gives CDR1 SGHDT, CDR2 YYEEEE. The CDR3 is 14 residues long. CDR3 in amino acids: CASSLSMSSYEQYF. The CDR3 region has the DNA TGTGCCAGCAGCTTGTCGATGTCCTCCTACGAGCAGTACTTC.

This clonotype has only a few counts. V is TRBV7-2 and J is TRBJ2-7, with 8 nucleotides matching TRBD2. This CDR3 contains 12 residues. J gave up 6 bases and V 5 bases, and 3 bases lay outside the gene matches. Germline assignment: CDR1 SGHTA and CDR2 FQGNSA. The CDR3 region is CASSSTSGEQYF. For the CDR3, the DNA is TGTGCCAGCAGCAGCACTAGCGGCGAGCAGTACTTC.

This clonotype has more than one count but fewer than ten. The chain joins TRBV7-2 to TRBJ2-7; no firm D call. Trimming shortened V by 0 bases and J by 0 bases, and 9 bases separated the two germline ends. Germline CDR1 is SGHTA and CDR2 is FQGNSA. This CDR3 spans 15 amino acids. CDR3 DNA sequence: TGTGCCAGCAGCTTAGCCCAGGCGAGCTCCTACGAGCAGTACTTC. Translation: CASSLAQASSYEQYF.

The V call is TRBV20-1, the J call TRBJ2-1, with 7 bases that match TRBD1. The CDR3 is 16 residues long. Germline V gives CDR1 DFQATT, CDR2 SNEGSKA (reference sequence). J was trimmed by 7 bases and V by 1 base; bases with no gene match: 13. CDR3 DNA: TGCAGTGCTAGAGTAAGGGACAGATTAGTTGGGAATGAGCAGTTCTTC. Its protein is CSARVRDRLVGNEQFF.

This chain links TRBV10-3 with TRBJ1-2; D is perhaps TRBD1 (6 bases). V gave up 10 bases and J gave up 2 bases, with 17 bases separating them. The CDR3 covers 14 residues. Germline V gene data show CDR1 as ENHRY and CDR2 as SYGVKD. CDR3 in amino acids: CATTPGAANYGYTF. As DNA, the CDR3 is TGTGCCACAACCCCAGGGGCCGCGAACTATGGCTACACCTTC.

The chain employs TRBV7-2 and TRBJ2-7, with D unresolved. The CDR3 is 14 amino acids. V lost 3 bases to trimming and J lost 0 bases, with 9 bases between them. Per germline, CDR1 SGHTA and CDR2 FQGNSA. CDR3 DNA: TGTGCCAGCAGCTTGTCCACCGACTCCTACGAGCAGTACTTC. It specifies CASSLSTDSYEQYF.

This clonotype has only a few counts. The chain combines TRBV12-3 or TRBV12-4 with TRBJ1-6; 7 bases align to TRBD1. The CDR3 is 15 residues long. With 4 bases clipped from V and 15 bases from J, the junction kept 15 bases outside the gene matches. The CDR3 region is CASSSHPGGSDILHF. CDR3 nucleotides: TGTGCCAGCAGTTCCCACCCAGGGGGTTCGGATATCCTCCACTTT.

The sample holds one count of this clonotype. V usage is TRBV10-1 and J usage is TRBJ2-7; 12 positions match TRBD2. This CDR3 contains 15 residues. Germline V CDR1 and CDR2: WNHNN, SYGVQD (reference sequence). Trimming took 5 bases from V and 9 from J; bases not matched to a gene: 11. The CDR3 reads CASSQTSGGTTVQYF. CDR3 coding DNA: TGCGCCAGCAGTCAGACTAGCGGGGGTACGACAGTGCAGTACTTC.

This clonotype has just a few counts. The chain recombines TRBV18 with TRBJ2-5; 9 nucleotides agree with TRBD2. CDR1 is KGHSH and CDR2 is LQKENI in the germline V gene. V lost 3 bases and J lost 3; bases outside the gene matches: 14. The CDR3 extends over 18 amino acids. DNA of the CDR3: TGTGCCAGCTCACCGGGCATAGCGGGAGATCGTGCCAAAGAGACCCAGTACTTC. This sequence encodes CASSPGIAGDRAKETQYF.

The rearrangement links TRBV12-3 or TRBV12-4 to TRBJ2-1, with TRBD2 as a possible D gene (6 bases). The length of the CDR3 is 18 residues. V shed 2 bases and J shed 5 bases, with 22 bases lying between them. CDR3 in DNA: TGTGCCAGCAGTTTATATGCCTTGGGGCGGGACGAACACAATGAGCAGTTCTTC. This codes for CASSLYALGRDEHNEQFF.

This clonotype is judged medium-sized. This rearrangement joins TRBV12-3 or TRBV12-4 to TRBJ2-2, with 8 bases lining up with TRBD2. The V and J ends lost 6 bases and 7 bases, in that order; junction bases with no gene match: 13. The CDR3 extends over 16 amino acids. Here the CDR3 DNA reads TGTGCCAGCAGCACCGGACTAGCAGCTATAGGCGGGGAGCTGTTTTTT. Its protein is CASSTGLAAIGGELFF.

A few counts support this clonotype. The CDR3 is CSAPGQGLYTEAFF. DNA of the CDR3: TGCAGTGCGCCCGGACAGGGCTTGTACACTGAAGCTTTCTTT. The chain combines TRBV20-1 with TRBJ1-1; 8 bases are a match to TRBD1. CDR3 length: 14 residues. Germline lookup yields CDR1 DFQATT and CDR2 SNEGSKA (reference sequence). Trimming removed 6 bases from V and 3 bases from J; junction bases left unmatched: 9.

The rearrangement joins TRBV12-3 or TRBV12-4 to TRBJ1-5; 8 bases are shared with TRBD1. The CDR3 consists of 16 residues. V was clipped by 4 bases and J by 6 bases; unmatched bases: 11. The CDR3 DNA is TGTGCCAGCAGTTCCTGGGCCGACAGGGGAAGTCAGCCCCAGCATTTT. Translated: CASSSWADRGSQPQHF.

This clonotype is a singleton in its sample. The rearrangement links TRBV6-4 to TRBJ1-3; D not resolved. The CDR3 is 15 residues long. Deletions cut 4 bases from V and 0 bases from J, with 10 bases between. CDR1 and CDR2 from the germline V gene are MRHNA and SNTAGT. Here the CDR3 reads CASSALTHSGNTIYF. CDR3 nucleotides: TGTGCCAGCAGTGCACTTACCCACTCTGGAAACACCATATATTTT.

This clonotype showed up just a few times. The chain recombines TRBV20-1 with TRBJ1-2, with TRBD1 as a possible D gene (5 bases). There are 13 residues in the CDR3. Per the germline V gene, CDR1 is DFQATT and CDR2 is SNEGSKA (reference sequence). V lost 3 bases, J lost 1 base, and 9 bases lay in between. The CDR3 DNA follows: TGCAGTGCTAGGGATGACAGTAACTATGGCTACACCTTC. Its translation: CSARDDSNYGYTF.